This TCR beta chain is from a study of CD8 T cells in ankylosing spondylitis. Researchers built TCR beta libraries using quantitative 5'-RACE with molecular barcodes. TCRdb used MiXCR to reprocess the 5' RACE reads, holding one entry per CDR3 protein. Among about 300,000 distinct CDR3 sequences listed, around 21% were seen once. Germline assignment: CDR1 SQVTM and CDR2 ANQGSEA. V lost 7 bases, J lost 1 base, and 9 bases lay in between. The CDR3 loop spans 12 amino acids. The receptor comes from a female donor with ankylosing spondylitis or in good health (not recorded which). V is TRBV29-1 and J is TRBJ2-3; D possibly matches TRBD1 or TRBD2 (6 bases each). Sequenced: blood, either unsorted or a sorted T cell fraction (not recorded which). Here the CDR3 DNA reads TGCAGCGCGGAGGGGGGCACAGATACGCAGTATTTT. Its protein product is CSAEGGTDTQYF.